Shown below are 25 T cell receptor beta chains from a single sample sequenced in a study of regulatory T cells in long-lasting Graves disease. Time point of the sample: newly diagnosed GD, antithyroid drugs for less than 3 months. TCR sequences were obtained from RNA taken from PBMCs. Arm-PCR of CDR3 regions and iRepertoire HTBI primers were used to build TCR beta libraries. MiXCR, applied by TCRdb to the multiplex PCR reads, yields one record per CDR3 protein. This sample has around 400,000 distinct CDR3 sequences; 15% to 19% occur once, and the top ten carry 22%. Sequencing used peripheral blood mononuclear cells (PBMCs), obtained at new diagnosis, from a patient treated with antithyroid drugs. Receptor source: a female donor with Graves disease.

This clonotype was detected many times. This sequence joins TRBV6-4 and TRBJ2-1, with TRBD2 matching over 8 bases. Germline V CDR1 and CDR2: MRHNA, SNTAGT. Trimming at V came to 2 bases and at J to 0 bases, leaving 0 bases not matched to a gene. The CDR3 is made up of 15 amino acids. As DNA, the CDR3 is TGTGCCAGCAGTGACGCGGGAGGCTCCTACAATGAGCAGTTCTTC. It encodes CASSDAGGSYNEQFF.

CDR3 in amino acids: CAWGTDSNQPQHF. Written as DNA, the CDR3 is TGTGCCTGGGGGACGGATAGCAATCAGCCCCAGCATTTT. The V call is TRBV30, the J call TRBJ1-5; D may be TRBD1 (5 bases). The germline V gene encodes CDR1 GTSNPN and CDR2 SVGIG (reference sequence). Between the trimmed V and J ends, which lost 5 bases and 0 bases, there was a span of 8 bases. CDR3 length: 13 residues.

This clonotype was counted many times. The chain is built from TRBV27 and TRBJ2-2, with TRBD1 identical over 8 bases. From germline, CDR1 is MNHEY and CDR2 SMNVEV (reference sequence). J was trimmed by 2 bases and V by 5 bases; bases with no gene match: 10. CDR3 length: 17 amino acids. The CDR3 sequence: CASSPPGGGQNTGELFF. Here the CDR3 DNA reads TGTGCCAGCAGTCCTCCAGGGGGCGGGCAAAACACCGGGGAGCTGTTTTTT.

This clonotype was found many times. The chain links TRBV6-2 or TRBV6-3 to TRBJ2-7; no firm D call. CDR1 MNHEY and CDR2 SVGEGT come from the germline V gene. The CDR3 is 14 amino acids. Trimming removed 1 base at V and 4 bases at J, with 11 bases between. CDR3 nucleotide sequence: TGTGCCAGCAGTTACTATGGAGTCTCATACGAGCAGTACTTC. It translates to CASSYYGVSYEQYF.

This clonotype was recorded many times. The chain has TRBV10-3 and TRBJ2-5, with 8 bases lining up with TRBD1. This CDR3 spans 15 amino acids. Per germline, CDR1 ENHRY and CDR2 SYGVKD. V shed 4 bases, J shed 4 bases, and the junction held 8 bases outside the gene matches. CDR3: CAISAGTGEGETQYF. In DNA, the CDR3 is TGTGCCATCAGTGCGGGGACAGGAGAGGGAGAGACCCAGTACTTC.

This clonotype has more than one count but fewer than ten. The gene calls are TRBV29-1 and TRBJ2-2; possible D gene TRBD2, 5 bases. From germline, CDR1 is SQVTM and CDR2 ANQGSEA. Trimming took off 0 bases at V and 5 bases at J, with 10 bases between the two ends. CDR3 size: 14 residues. Written as DNA, the CDR3 is TGCAGCGTTGAAGAGCCAACTAGTACCGGGGAGCTGTTTTTT. Protein sequence: CSVEEPTSTGELFF.

This clonotype was counted a single time. The chain is built from TRBV7-2 and TRBJ2-3; D ambiguous. Trimming shortened V by 5 bases and J by 4 bases, and 19 bases separated the two germline ends. The CDR3 spans 16 residues. From germline, CDR1 is SGHTA and CDR2 FQGNSA. The CDR3 nucleotides read TGTGCCAGCAGCGATCCCTCTCTCGTGGGCCCAGATACGCAGTATTTT. Translating gives CASSDPSLVGPDTQYF.

The chain couples TRBV20-1 to TRBJ1-6; D gene uncertain. Trimming left V 6 bases short and J 9 bases short, with 15 bases between. There are 13 residues in the CDR3. CDR1 DFQATT and CDR2 SNEGSKA come from the germline V gene (reference sequence). CDR3 protein: CSARRPGSSPLHF. The DNA for the CDR3 is TGCAGTGCCCGAAGGCCAGGCAGTTCACCCCTCCACTTT.

This clonotype was observed many times. The chain joins TRBV7-3 to TRBJ2-3; 12 nucleotides agree with TRBD2. This CDR3 is built from 16 residues. The junction had 5 bases not matched to a gene; V was cut back by 5 bases and J by 2 bases. Germline CDR1 and CDR2: SGHTA and FQGTGA. This CDR3 is CASSTLAGGITDTQYF. CDR3 DNA: TGTGCCAGCAGCACTCTAGCGGGGGGGATCACAGATACGCAGTATTTT.

In its sample, this clonotype was seen a few times. J is TRBJ2-5 and V is TRBV7-9; D call uncertain. The V end lost 4 bases, the J end lost 0 bases, and 9 bases lay between the germline ends. The CDR3 runs to 14 residues. The V gene's germline CDR1 is SEHNR and CDR2 FQNEAQ (reference sequence). CDR3 DNA sequence: TGTGCCAGCAGCTCCGTTCGGAACCAAGAGACCCAGTACTTC. It codes for CASSSVRNQETQYF. Drawing the rest from reference TRBV7-9 and TRBJ2-5, the complete variable domain is DTGVSQNPRHKITKRGQNVTFRCDPISEHNRLYWYRQTLGQGPEFLTYFQNEAQLEKSRLLSDRFSAERPKGSFSTLEIQRTEQGDSAMYLCASSSVRNQETQYFGPGTRLLVL.

The chain employs TRBV7-8 and TRBJ2-7, with 13 bases fitting TRBD2. CDR1 and CDR2 (germline): SGHVS, FQNEAQ. The CDR3 has 16 amino acids. Trimming took 0 bases from V and 2 from J; bases not matched to a gene: 1. CDR3 coding DNA: TGTGCCAGCAGCTTAGCGGGACTAGCGGGAACCTACGAGCAGTACTTC. Translating it yields CASSLAGLAGTYEQYF. Drawing the rest from reference TRBV7-8 and TRBJ2-7, the complete variable domain is GAGVSQSPRYKVAKRGQDVALRCDPISGHVSLFWYQQALGQGPEFLTYFQNEAQLDKSGLPSDRFFAERPEGSVSTLKIQRTQQEDSAVYLCASSLAGLAGTYEQYFGPGTRLTVT.

This clonotype came up many times. The genes are TRBV6-2 or TRBV6-3 and TRBJ2-7; 10 bases line up with TRBD1. This CDR3 has 14 amino acids. With V trimmed by 11 bases and J by 1 base, 8 bases remained unmatched. CDR1 and CDR2 from the germline V gene are MNHEY and SVGEGT. DNA of the CDR3: TGTGCCTCCAAATGGACAGGGGGGTCCTACGAGCAGTACTTC. Encoded protein: CASKWTGGSYEQYF.

This clonotype showed up many times. The junction and the germline gene differ at one end; a read error may be behind it. V gene TRBV5-1 combines with J gene TRBJ2-7; 10 nucleotides align to TRBD2. Germline lookup yields CDR1 SGHRS and CDR2 YFSETQ. The CDR3 is 13 residues long. CDR3 bases: TGCGCCAGCAGCGGACAGTCGGGGACTAGCGTCGACTTC. The encoded protein is CASSGQSGTSVDF.

This clonotype showed up many times. The chain recombines TRBV4-1 with TRBJ2-1; the D is unclear. The V end lost 1 base, the J end lost 12 bases, and 16 bases lay between the germline ends. The CDR3 is made up of 14 amino acids. CDR1 MGHRA and CDR2 YSYEKL come from the germline V gene. CDR3 sequence (DNA): TGCGCCAGCAGCCAAGGTAGCTATGAAAGGGTGCAGTTCTTC. Protein sequence: CASSQGSYERVQFF.

This sequence joins TRBV30 and TRBJ2-1; 11 bases line up with TRBD2. The junction had 7 bases not matched to a gene; V was cut back by 2 bases and J by 7 bases. This CDR3 spans 15 amino acids. CDR1 is GTSNPN and CDR2 is SVGIG in the germline V gene (reference sequence). CDR3 sequence reads: CAWSLTSGDVNEQFF. CDR3 bases: TGTGCCTGGAGTCTGACTAGCGGGGATGTAAATGAGCAGTTCTTC.

This clonotype was detected many times. J is TRBJ2-1 and V is TRBV20-1; 8 bases match TRBD2. The CDR3 is 13 amino acids. V trimming: 3 bases; J trimming: 6 bases; junction bases outside the gene matches: 4. Germline lookup yields CDR1 DFQATT and CDR2 SNEGSKA (reference sequence). The CDR3 DNA sequence: TGCAGTGCTAGGCGGGAGGCGCTCAATGAGCAGTTCTTC. The encoded protein is CSARREALNEQFF.

This clonotype was detected ten times or more. The V call is TRBV7-2, the J call TRBJ2-3; 8 nucleotides align to TRBD1. V lost 1 base to trimming and J lost 2 bases; unmatched junction nucleotides: 5. The CDR3 has 16 residues. CDR1 is SGHTA, CDR2 FQGNSA, per germline. The CDR3 coding sequence is TGTGCCAGCAGCTTAGGAGTACAGGGGGTCACAGATACGCAGTATTTT. As protein: CASSLGVQGVTDTQYF.

This clonotype was picked up many times. V is TRBV5-1 and J is TRBJ1-2, with no clear D. V lost 0 bases to trimming and J lost 7 bases, with 13 bases between them. This CDR3 spans 14 amino acids. From germline, CDR1 is SGHRS and CDR2 YFSETQ. This CDR3 reads CASSLEAEPFGYTF. The CDR3 DNA is TGCGCCAGCAGCTTGGAAGCAGAGCCGTTTGGCTACACCTTC.

This clonotype was seen repeatedly, ten times or more. V and J are TRBV19 and TRBJ2-1; maybe TRBD1 (5 bases). The CDR3 runs 17 residues. The V end was cut by 4 bases, the J end by 5 bases, with 21 bases between. Germline-derived CDR1 and CDR2 are LNHDA and SQIVND (reference sequence). Here the CDR3 reads CASSTPSTDPFNNEQFF. The CDR3 DNA sequence: TGTGCCAGTAGTACCCCGTCGACAGACCCCTTTAACAATGAGCAGTTCTTC. Based on the CDR3 plus reference TRBV19 and TRBJ2-1, the full variable domain is DGGITQSPKYLFRKEGQNVTLSCEQNLNHDAMYWYRQDPGQGLRLIYYSQIVNDFQKGDIAEGYSVSREKKESFPLTVTSAQKNPTAFYLCASSTPSTDPFNNEQFFGPGTRLTVL.

This clonotype was detected many times. This chain joins TRBV7-9 and TRBJ1-1; D is unresolved. This CDR3 is 13 amino acids long. Deletions cut 5 bases from V and 11 bases from J, with 18 bases between. The germline V gene has CDR1 SEHNR and CDR2 FQNEAQ (reference sequence). The CDR3 protein is CASSPPGPKGAFF. Written as DNA, the CDR3 is TGTGCCAGCAGCCCCCCCGGGCCCAAAGGGGCTTTCTTT.

This clonotype was seen a handful of times. This rearrangement joins TRBV5-1 to TRBJ2-7; 7 positions agree with TRBD2. Germline loops: CDR1 SGHRS, CDR2 YFSETQ. This CDR3 region has 15 residues. The ends lost 4 bases at V and 3 bases at J; junction bases unmatched: 10. Written as DNA, the CDR3 is TGCGCCAGCAGCCCCGGGGGGACTACCCACTACGAGCAGTACTTC. Its protein is CASSPGGTTHYEQYF.

This sequence joins TRBV7-2 and TRBJ2-3, with D unclear. The CDR3 has 14 amino acids. The germline V gene encodes CDR1 SGHTA and CDR2 FQGNSA. With 5 bases removed from V and 4 bases from J, the gap between germline ends came to 13 bases. CDR3 coding DNA: TGTGCCAGCAGCGTCCAACTTCTTTCAGATACGCAGTATTTT. Its protein product is CASSVQLLSDTQYF.

As regards this clonotype: A read error is likely here: a far larger clone is one base away. In DNA form, the CDR3 reads TGTGCCAGCAACCGCGGACAGGAAGGCTACGAGCAGTACTTC. It is translated as CASNRGQEGYEQYF. This chain connects TRBV11-2 to TRBJ2-7, with 7 nucleotides matching TRBD1. V was pared by 7 bases and J by 3 bases, with 9 bases of the junction left unmatched. Germline CDR1 SGHAT, CDR2 FQNNGV. CDR3 size: 14 residues.

Worth noting for this clonotype: Just one base apart from a much larger clone, this may be a read error. The V call is TRBV2, the J call TRBJ2-4, with D maybe TRBD2 (5 bases). The germline CDR1 and CDR2 sequences are SNHLY and FYNNEI. This CDR3 comprises 15 residues. This CDR3 reads CASSFGLSDKNILYF. Written as DNA, the CDR3 is TGTGCCAGCAGCTTCGGACTGTCAGACAAAAACATTCTGTACTTC.

The chain combines TRBV20-1 with TRBJ1-4; D is unresolved. Trimming stripped 3 bases from V and 1 base from J, with 9 bases between. CDR3 size: 14 residues. Germline V gene sequence: CDR1 DFQATT, CDR2 SNEGSKA (reference sequence). CDR3 protein: CSASEERTNEKLFF. DNA of the CDR3: TGCAGTGCTAGTGAGGAGAGAACTAATGAAAAACTGTTTTTT.